Presented here are 30 T cell receptor beta chains from one specimen sequenced in a study of T cells after yellow fever vaccination. TCRdb processed the 5' RACE reads anew with MiXCR; each CDR3 protein has one entry. The repertoire consists of some 500,000 distinct CDR3 sequences, with roughly 14% occurring once and the leading ten covering over 11%. The source material was PBMCs, sampled on the day of the yellow fever booster vaccination. The receptors here all came from a man in his thirties or forties who received the YFV17D yellow fever vaccine.

The V call is TRBV18, the J call TRBJ2-2; 13 bases fit TRBD2. Germline-derived CDR1 and CDR2 are KGHSH and LQKENI. The CDR3 contains 16 residues. J was trimmed by 6 bases and V by 6 bases; bases with no gene match: 7. Here the CDR3 reads CASSGLAGEVAGELFF. DNA of the CDR3: TGTGCCAGCTCCGGACTAGCGGGAGAGGTCGCCGGGGAGCTGTTTTTT. The full variable domain, with the rest looked up from reference TRBV18 and TRBJ2-2, is NAGVMQNPRHLVRRRGQEARLRCSPMKGHSHVYWYRQLPEEGLKFMVYLQKENIIDESGMPKERFSAEFPKEGPSILRIQQVVRGDSAAYFCASSGLAGEVAGELFFGEGSRLTVL.

This clonotype was observed a handful of times. The genes are TRBV20-1 and TRBJ2-4, with TRBD2 matching 12 bases. This CDR3 has 15 residues. Trimming at V came to 5 bases and at J to 1 base, leaving 3 bases not matched to a gene. CDR1 and CDR2 from the germline V gene are DFQATT and SNEGSKA (reference sequence). The CDR3, as DNA: TGCAGTGCTTGGACTAGCGGGATGGCCAAAAACATTCAGTACTTC. Translation gives CSAWTSGMAKNIQYF.

The table lists this clonotype with a few counts. This sequence joins TRBV5-1 and TRBJ2-1, with 11 positions matching TRBD2. This CDR3 has 15 amino acids. Germline V lookup: CDR1 SGHRS, CDR2 YFSETQ. V shed 2 bases and J 8 bases; nucleotides not matched to a gene: 6. The DNA for the CDR3 is TGCGCCAGCAGCTTAAGACTAGCGGGAATCCATGAGCAGTTCTTC. Encoded protein: CASSLRLAGIHEQFF.

This clonotype was detected a few times. The rearrangement links TRBV4-3 to TRBJ2-1, with no clear D. This CDR3 is built from 16 residues. Germline V gene data show CDR1 as LGHNA and CDR2 as YSLEER. The V and J ends lost 0 bases and 4 bases respectively, with 13 bases between them. The CDR3 is CASSQDFGLPYNEQFF. In nucleotides, the CDR3 is TGCGCCAGCAGCCAAGACTTTGGGTTACCTTACAATGAGCAGTTCTTC.

The chain is built from TRBV29-1 and TRBJ2-7, with 10 bases identical to TRBD2. The CDR3 runs to 15 residues. With V trimmed by 7 bases and J by 2 bases, 11 bases remained unmatched. Germline assignment: CDR1 SQVTM and CDR2 ANQGSEA. The CDR3 reads CSASGSSLGAYEQYF. Written as DNA, the CDR3 is TGCAGCGCTAGCGGGAGTTCCCTGGGGGCCTACGAGCAGTACTTC.

The chain couples TRBV27 to TRBJ2-7, with D possibly being TRBD1 or TRBD2 (5 bases each). The CDR3 has 12 residues. V was cut by 4 bases and J by 6 bases, with 10 bases left in between. Germline V gives CDR1 MNHEY, CDR2 SMNVEV (reference sequence). The DNA for the CDR3 is TGTGCCAGCAGTTCCTCAGGGAGCGAGCAGTACTTC. Protein sequence: CASSSSGSEQYF.

The rearrangement uses TRBV6-5 and TRBJ2-1; TRBD2 might be the D (6 bases). The germline V and J ends were trimmed by 4 bases and 9 bases, with 16 bases remaining between them. The germline V gene has CDR1 MNHEY and CDR2 SVGAGI. CDR3 length: 14 amino acids. DNA of the CDR3: TGTGCCAGCAGTTGGACCAGGACTACGGTTGAGCAGTTCTTC. Translating it yields CASSWTRTTVEQFF.

This sequence joins TRBV7-9 and TRBJ2-7, with TRBD1 matching 7 bases. Losses at the gene ends were 4 bases for V and 6 bases for J; bases not matched to a gene: 9. This CDR3 has 14 amino acids. Germline CDR1 and CDR2: SEHNR and FQNEAQ (reference sequence). CDR3 in DNA: TGTGCCAGCAGCTCAAGGGACAGCGACCTCGAGCAGTACTTC. Its translation: CASSSRDSDLEQYF.

The J gene is TRBJ2-1, the V gene TRBV20-1; 11 bases align to TRBD2. Germline lookup yields CDR1 DFQATT and CDR2 SNEGSKA (reference sequence). V trimming: 3 bases; J trimming: 4 bases; junction bases outside the gene matches: 5. The CDR3 is 15 residues long. CDR3 loop: CSASPGLAEYNEQFF. The CDR3 DNA reads TGCAGTGCTAGCCCGGGACTAGCGGAATACAATGAGCAGTTCTTC.

This clonotype was observed a handful of times. The DNA of the CDR3 is TGCGCCAGCAGCCAAATTACTAGCGGGAGAAGCGAGCAGTACTTC. Translation gives CASSQITSGRSEQYF. The chain employs TRBV4-1 and TRBJ2-7, with 11 bases matching TRBD2. The germline V gene has CDR1 MGHRA and CDR2 YSYEKL. J lost 6 bases, V lost 2 bases, and 6 bases had no gene match. The CDR3 runs to 15 residues.

This clonotype was counted a few times. The V call is TRBV28, the J call TRBJ2-3, with 7 bases aligning to TRBD1. CDR3 size: 14 residues. Germline assignment: CDR1 MDHEN and CDR2 SYDVKM. V trimming: 3 bases; J trimming: 6 bases; junction bases outside the gene matches: 6. Here the CDR3 reads CASSFDRVQDTQYF. The CDR3 coding sequence is TGTGCCAGCAGTTTTGACAGGGTGCAGGATACGCAGTATTTT.

V usage is TRBV5-4 and J usage is TRBJ1-2; 8 bases are a match to TRBD1. CDR3 size: 13 residues. With V trimmed by 4 bases and J by 8 bases, 7 bases remained unmatched. Germline CDR1 and CDR2: SGHNT and YYREEE (reference sequence). The chain's CDR3 is CASSEPGGEGYTF. For the CDR3, the DNA is TGTGCCAGCAGCGAACCAGGGGGCGAGGGCTACACCTTC.

CDR3 DNA: TGTGCCACCAGCAGAGATGCCTCCAGAGGGCGTTTGGCCGGGGAGCTGTTTTTT. Protein: CATSRDASRGRLAGELFF. This sequence joins TRBV15 and TRBJ2-2, with D perhaps matching TRBD2 (5 bases). Trimming pared 0 bases from V and 6 bases from J, leaving 20 bases between. The CDR3 sequence is 18 residues long. Germline values: CDR1 LNHNV, CDR2 YYDKDF (reference sequence).

The chain couples TRBV12-3 or TRBV12-4 to TRBJ2-7; possibly TRBD1 for D (5 bases). The ends were cut back, 4 bases at V and 6 bases at J, with 13 bases in the middle. The CDR3 has 13 residues. The chain's CDR3 is CASSSDRFGEQYF. CDR3 nucleotides: TGTGCCAGCAGTTCAGACAGATTCGGCGAGCAGTACTTC.

This clonotype was seen only a few times. The gene calls are TRBV6-5 and TRBJ2-1; TRBD2 agrees at 7 bases. V shed 7 bases, J shed 1 base, and the junction held 4 bases outside the gene matches. CDR1 is MNHEY, CDR2 SVGAGI, per germline. The CDR3 contains 14 residues. The CDR3 region has the DNA TGTGCCAGCATCCGGGAGGCTTCCTACAATGAGCAGTTCTTC. It codes for CASIREASYNEQFF.

The CDR3 sequence is CASSLEPAGGETQYF. CDR3 nucleotide sequence: TGCGCCAGCAGCTTGGAGCCAGCCGGAGGAGAGACCCAGTACTTC. The chain is built from TRBV5-1 and TRBJ2-5, with a possible D match to TRBD2 (5 bases). Trimming cost V 0 bases and J 4 bases, with 13 bases left between them. The CDR3 length is 15 residues. Germline CDR1 is SGHRS and CDR2 is YFSETQ.

This clonotype was seen a few times. V gene TRBV5-6 combines with J gene TRBJ2-6; maybe TRBD1 (5 bases). Trimming cost V 4 bases and J 4 bases, with 24 bases left between them. Germline loops: CDR1 SGHDT, CDR2 YYEEEE. This CDR3 has 19 residues. CDR3 in amino acids: CASSIPRQNTPLGANVLTF. The CDR3 coding sequence is TGTGCCAGCAGCATTCCGAGACAGAATACCCCTCTGGGGGCCAACGTCCTGACTTTC.

The V call is TRBV18, the J call TRBJ2-7, with a weak D call TRBD1 (5 bases). Trimming cost V 4 bases and J 2 bases, with 12 bases left between them. The CDR3 is made up of 14 amino acids. Germline-derived CDR1 and CDR2 are KGHSH and LQKENI. CDR3 sequence (DNA): TGTGCCAGCTCACTGGACACCACGACCTACGAGCAGTACTTC. Translated: CASSLDTTTYEQYF. The full variable domain, with the rest looked up from reference TRBV18 and TRBJ2-7, is NAGVMQNPRHLVRRRGQEARLRCSPMKGHSHVYWYRQLPEEGLKFMVYLQKENIIDESGMPKERFSAEFPKEGPSILRIQQVVRGDSAAYFCASSLDTTTYEQYFGPGTRLTVT.

The rearrangement uses TRBV15 and TRBJ2-3; tentatively, D is TRBD1 (5 bases). The CDR3 runs to 15 residues. Germline V gene lookup returns CDR1 LNHNV and CDR2 YYDKDF (reference sequence). V lost 0 bases to trimming and J lost 1 base, with 8 bases between them. For the CDR3, the DNA is TGTGCCACCAGCAGAGAAGTCAGGGGCACAGATACGCAGTATTTT. This encodes CATSREVRGTDTQYF.

In this sample, this clonotype turned up many times. The V gene is TRBV7-9, the J gene TRBJ2-5, with 10 bases fitting TRBD1. The CDR3 is 16 amino acids. After removal of 5 bases from V and 5 bases from J, the junction contained 11 bases not matched to a gene. CDR1 and CDR2 (germline): SEHNR, FQNEAQ (reference sequence). The DNA of the CDR3 is TGTGCCAGCAGCGCCCTCGCGGGACAGGGGAAGGAGACCCAGTACTTC. Protein product: CASSALAGQGKETQYF.

This clonotype was observed a handful of times. The chain combines TRBV28 with TRBJ2-3, with 8 bases lining up with TRBD2. Trimming at V came to 3 bases and at J to 2 bases, leaving 10 bases not matched to a gene. Germline V CDR1 and CDR2: MDHEN, SYDVKM. This CDR3 spans 17 amino acids. The CDR3 DNA is TGTGCCAGCAGTTTGGTGATAGCGGGACGGTACACAGATACGCAGTATTTT. This encodes CASSLVIAGRYTDTQYF.

The chain couples TRBV28 to TRBJ2-2, with D perhaps matching TRBD1 (6 bases). Trimming took off 6 bases at V and 5 bases at J, with 19 bases between the two ends. There are 16 residues in the CDR3. The germline V gene has CDR1 MDHEN and CDR2 SYDVKM. For the CDR3, the DNA is TGTGCCAGCAGGCGTAATACCGGGACAAATACCGGGGAGCTGTTTTTT. This translates into CASRRNTGTNTGELFF.

The rearrangement uses TRBV2 and TRBJ1-1; D may be TRBD1 (5 bases). V lost 10 bases and J 4 bases, leaving 25 bases between the germline ends. In germline, CDR1 is SNHLY, CDR2 FYNNEI. This CDR3 region has 16 residues. The CDR3: CAIHRGGLITTTEAFF. The CDR3 nucleotides are TGTGCCATCCATAGGGGAGGATTGATTACCACCACTGAAGCTTTCTTT. Full variable domain (missing parts from reference TRBV2 and TRBJ1-1): EPEVTQTPSHQVTQMGQEVILRCVPISNHLYFYWYRQILGQKVEFLVSFYNNEISEKSEIFDDQFSVERPDGSNFTLKIRSTKLEDSAMYFCAIHRGGLITTTEAFFGQGTRLTVV.

The sample holds a few counts of this clonotype. This chain links TRBV20-1 with TRBJ2-1; D perhaps matches TRBD2 (5 bases). Trimming cost V 0 bases and J 0 bases, with 15 bases left between them. The CDR3 extends over 17 amino acids. CDR1 and CDR2 from the germline V gene are DFQATT and SNEGSKA (reference sequence). The CDR3 coding sequence is TGCAGTGCTAGAGATGCGGGCGGAGTGAGCTCCTACAATGAGCAGTTCTTC. The encoded protein is CSARDAGGVSSYNEQFF.

There are a few counts of this clonotype. V and J are TRBV20-1 and TRBJ2-3; the D gene is possibly TRBD2 (6 bases). V was clipped by 5 bases and J by 2 bases, with 14 bases between them. Per the germline V gene, CDR1 is DFQATT and CDR2 is SNEGSKA (reference sequence). This CDR3 is built from 14 residues. CDR3 nucleotide sequence: TGCAGTGCTCCCGGGACTCTATTCACAGATACGCAGTATTTT. Translating gives CSAPGTLFTDTQYF.

This clonotype has a handful of counts. This rearrangement joins TRBV7-2 to TRBJ1-6, with D tentatively TRBD1 (5 bases). CDR3 length equals 15 residues. In germline, CDR1 is SGHTA, CDR2 FQGNSA. The V and J ends lost 2 bases and 4 bases respectively, with 9 bases between them. CDR3 coding DNA: TGTGCCAGCAGCTTACTTGGACATTATAATTCACCCCTCCACTTT. Translation gives CASSLLGHYNSPLHF.

This clonotype was detected ten times or more. The rearrangement links TRBV5-4 to TRBJ2-2; TRBD1 is a possible D gene (8 bases). Germline V CDR1 and CDR2: SGHNT, YYREEE (reference sequence). Trimming left V 4 bases short and J 4 bases short, with 14 bases between. The CDR3 consists of 15 residues. DNA for the CDR3: TGTGCCAGCAGCCAACAGGGGGAGGGCACCGGGGAGCTGTTTTTT. Protein sequence: CASSQQGEGTGELFF.

The V gene is TRBV19, the J gene TRBJ2-1; tentatively, D is TRBD1 (6 bases). The CDR3 spans 14 residues. Germline lookup yields CDR1 LNHDA and CDR2 SQIVND (reference sequence). V was pared by 5 bases and J by 3 bases, with 11 bases between. The CDR3 is CASSSGTNYNEQFF. Written as DNA, the CDR3 is TGTGCCAGTAGTTCAGGGACAAACTACAATGAGCAGTTCTTC.

The chain combines TRBV29-1 with TRBJ2-3; D gene uncertain. V lost 1 base and J 2 bases, leaving 13 bases between the germline ends. Per the germline V gene, CDR1 is SQVTM and CDR2 is ANQGSEA. The CDR3 is made up of 15 amino acids. Written as DNA, the CDR3 is TGCAGCGTTGAAGGGTTTCTTGGCCCCACAGATACGCAGTATTTT. This sequence encodes CSVEGFLGPTDTQYF.

J is TRBJ2-7 and V is TRBV25-1; 8 bases align to TRBD1. Losses at the gene ends were 5 bases for V and 0 bases for J; bases not matched to a gene: 9. CDR3 length: 16 amino acids. Germline V gene data show CDR1 as MGHDK and CDR2 as SYGVNS. CDR3 sequence (DNA): TGTGCCAGCAGTATCGTCGGACAGGGCAGCTCCTACGAGCAGTACTTC. It codes for CASSIVGQGSSYEQYF.